This is a list of T cell receptor beta chains from one sample in a study of cytomegalovirus exposure and HLA in healthy donors. Repertoires were generated with immunoSEQ multiplex PCR, while TCRdb's copy carries only in-frame clones and drops some. The table shows 150,000 to 200,000 clones, with over 60% occurring only once. Sequencing used PBMCs. Source of these receptors: a woman aged 45-60 years in good health and CMV-seronegative. Each CDR3 is given with its conserved first and last residue. The D gene is left open where the match is weak. Where a row states a size, it is once, few, many or the class of an expanded clone; other rows omit it.

v_call	j_call	d_call	clone_size	cdr3_nt	cdr3_aa
TRBV5-6	TRBJ1-6	-	-	TGTGCCAGCAGCTTTCGGGGAAGCTCCTATAATTCCCCCCTCCACTTT	CASSFRGSSYNSPLHF
TRBV7-9	TRBJ2-7	TRBD1	-	TGTGCCAGCAGGTTACCGGGACAGTCCTACGAGCAGTACTTC	CASRLPGQSYEQYF
TRBV28	TRBJ2-1	-	-	TGTGCCAGCAGTCGCGAGCCAACCTACAATGAGCAGTTCTTC	CASSREPTYNEQFF
TRBV11-2	TRBJ2-7	-	once	TGTGCCAGCAGCTTTCGGGGGACCTACGAGCAGTACTTC	CASSFRGTYEQYF
TRBV10-3	TRBJ1-2	TRBD1	-	TGTGCCATCAGCGGGACAGGAGACCTCTATGGCTACACCTTC	CAISGTGDLYGYTF
TRBV4-3	TRBJ2-5	-	-	TGCGCCAGCAGCCAAGATCGCCGGGGGGCCCGAGAGACCCAGTACTTC	CASSQDRRGARETQYF
TRBV7-2	TRBJ1-5	-	-	TGTGCCAGCAGTTCAGCCAGGAGCAATCAGCCCCAGCATTTT	CASSSARSNQPQHF
TRBV6-4	TRBJ2-3	TRBD1	-	TGTGCCAGCAGTTACGGACAGGGGGCAACAGATACGCAGTATTTT	CASSYGQGATDTQYF
TRBV6-1	TRBJ1-4	TRBD1	few	TGTGCCAGTCAACGGACAGGGCGAAATGAAAAACTGTTTTTT	CASQRTGRNEKLFF
TRBV30	TRBJ1-4	-	-	TGTGCCTGGAGTGTACAATGGGGGCGGGAGGAAAAACTGTTTTTT	CAWSVQWGREEKLFF
TRBV4-3	TRBJ2-7	TRBD1	-	TGCGCCAGCAGCCAAGGGACAGGAATCCCCGAGCAGTACTTC	CASSQGTGIPEQYF
TRBV14	TRBJ2-1	-	-	TGTGCCAGCAGCCAAGAAAGGGCGGGTAATGAGCAGTTCTTC	CASSQERAGNEQFF
TRBV18	TRBJ2-1	TRBD2	-	TGTGCCAGCTCTGCTAGCGGGGGCCGTAATGAGCAGTTCTTC	CASSASGGRNEQFF
TRBV5-8	TRBJ2-1	-	few	TGTGCCAGCAGCCCGGGTTGGTTCTTC	CASSPGWFF
TRBV6-4	TRBJ2-7	TRBD2	once	TGTGCCAGCAGTTTCGTAGCGGGCCACCTAGGCGGGTACTTC	CASSFVAGHLGGYF